This T cell receptor (beta chain) was retrieved from a study of identifying expanded T cells in peripheral blood. TCRdb keeps only in-frame clones here, not all; method: immunoSEQ multiplex PCR. In the table there are fewer than 60,000 clones, around 82% of which are singletons. As regards this clone: Its target is unknown.

Study conclusions and caveats: Across healthy donors, higher total template counts meant significantly greater roughly two-week count variance.

During the collection period, no donor immune events like infections were recorded. The clonotype was recovered from a person between 18 and 69 years old in good health. Sequenced sample: blood.

This CDR3 is CASSQPGGEQYF. CDR3 in DNA: TGTGCCAGCTCACAGCCGGGTGGAGAGCAGTACTTC. The chain employs TRBV18 and TRBJ2-7; D is ambiguous. The CDR3 extends over 12 amino acids. CDR1 and CDR2 from the germline V gene are KGHSH and LQKENI. V lost 4 bases to trimming and J lost 7 bases, with 11 bases between them.